The 8 T cell receptor beta chains below come from one sample, sequenced in a study of T cell repertoires in cytomegalovirus infection. The antigens of these receptors remain unknown. TCRdb re-derived calls from the reads in MiXCR, one entry per CDR3 protein. The sample shows around 900,000 distinct CDR3 sequences, around a third of them seen only once. The sequences come from cultured CD8+ T cells from PBMCs, collected from culture after CMV antigen stimulation. Receptors were obtained from a human donor in good health (CMV status not recorded). Some clones in this sample may be carry-over from other donors' samples.

In its sample, this clonotype was seen a few times. Written as DNA, the CDR3 is TGTGCCAGCAGCTTGGGCGGGGTCTGGCAGTACTTC. Translated: CASSLGGVWQYF. The V and J genes are TRBV7-9 and TRBJ2-7; weak D call: TRBD2 (6 bases). The ends were cut back, 3 bases at V and 9 bases at J, with 12 bases in the middle. Per germline, CDR1 SEHNR and CDR2 FQNEAQ (reference sequence). The CDR3 has 12 residues.

For this clonotype: An end of the junction does not agree with germline; a read error may underlie this. The rearrangement joins TRBV5-1 to TRBJ2-1; tentative D call: TRBD2 (5 bases). CDR3 size: 15 residues. Germline-derived CDR1 and CDR2 are SGHRS and YFSETQ. CDR3 protein: CANSGGGYSYNEQFF. The DNA for the CDR3 is TGCGCCAACAGCGGCGGAGGATACTCCTACAATGAGCAGTTCTTC.

The V gene is TRBV5-4, the J gene TRBJ1-1; the match to TRBD1 covers 10 bases. Germline values: CDR1 SGHNT, CDR2 YYREEE (reference sequence). The CDR3 has 14 amino acids. Trimming cost V 3 bases and J 6 bases; bases outside gene matches: 5. DNA for the CDR3: TGTGCCAGCAGCTCCAAAGGGACAGGGGCTGAAGCTTTCTTT. The encoded protein is CASSSKGTGAEAFF.

This clonotype turned up a few times. The chain has TRBV6-2 or TRBV6-3 and TRBJ2-1; D unresolved. Germline V gene lookup returns CDR1 MNHEY and CDR2 SVGEGT. The CDR3 extends over 13 amino acids. V was shortened by 2 bases and J by 5 bases, with 7 bases between the two germline ends. CDR3 sequence: CASSYGQNNEQFF. DNA for the CDR3: TGTGCCAGCAGTTACGGGCAGAACAATGAGCAGTTCTTC.

At least ten counts were recorded for this clonotype. This chain links TRBV7-9 with TRBJ1-2; D gene ambiguous. The V gene lost 8 bases and the J gene lost 3 bases, with 13 bases spanning the gap. Germline values: CDR1 SEHNR, CDR2 FQNEAQ (reference sequence). The CDR3 runs 13 residues. The CDR3 spells CASGDRWDYGYTF. As DNA, the CDR3 is TGTGCCAGCGGGGATCGGTGGGACTATGGCTACACCTTC. Full variable domain (missing parts from reference TRBV7-9 and TRBJ1-2): DTGVSQNPRHKITKRGQNVTFRCDPISEHNRLYWYRQTLGQGPEFLTYFQNEAQLEKSRLLSDRFSAERPKGSFSTLEIQRTEQGDSAMYLCASGDRWDYGYTFGSGTRLTVV.

This chain joins TRBV20-1 and TRBJ2-3, with 12 nucleotides matching TRBD2. The CDR3 consists of 19 residues. CDR1 is DFQATT, CDR2 SNEGSKA, per germline (reference sequence). V was clipped by 6 bases and J by 0 bases; unmatched bases: 16. CDR3 loop: CSAPPEELAGGRSTDTQYF. The CDR3 DNA reads as TGCAGTGCCCCCCCTGAGGAACTAGCGGGGGGTAGGAGCACAGATACGCAGTATTTT.

This clonotype was counted only a few times. The V gene is TRBV6-1, the J gene TRBJ2-7; the D call may be TRBD1 or TRBD2 (6 bases each). Germline CDR1 is MNHNS and CDR2 is SASEGT. Trimming pared 4 bases from V and 7 bases from J, leaving 20 bases between. The CDR3 has 15 amino acids. CDR3 bases: TGTGCCAGCAGTGTTTGGGGGGCCCAGGCTGGGGAGCAGTACTTC. This sequence encodes CASSVWGAQAGEQYF.

V and J are TRBV29-1 and TRBJ2-6; D remains unclear. V was clipped by 4 bases and J by 0 bases, with 10 bases between them. CDR1 SQVTM and CDR2 ANQGSEA come from the germline V gene. CDR3 size: 15 residues. The CDR3 coding sequence is TGCAGCGTTGTACATCGAATCTCTGGGGCCAACGTCCTGACTTTC. Translation gives CSVVHRISGANVLTF.